This passage covers 14 T cell receptor beta chains from one sample sequenced in a study of regulatory T cells in long-lasting Graves disease. Stated time point: newly diagnosed GD, antithyroid drugs for less than 3 months. From PBMCs, RNA was extracted and then used to make the TCR library. For TCR beta, libraries came from iRepertoire HTBI primers and Arm-PCR of CDR3 regions. TCRdb redid the calling of the multiplex PCR reads with MiXCR, one entry per CDR3 protein. This table has 350,000 to 500,000 distinct CDR3 sequences, around 15% appearing once. These data were also reused for a study on T cells in Graves' hyperthyroidism and ophthalmopathy.

The specimen was peripheral blood mononuclear cells (PBMCs), collected at new diagnosis, from a patient treated with antithyroid drugs. The receptor source for this set is a woman aged 45-59 years with Graves disease.

This clonotype was seen a few times. A much larger clone differs by one base, so this may be a read error. The rearrangement joins TRBV12-3 or TRBV12-4 to TRBJ1-6; no firm D call. CDR3 length: 13 residues. CDR3 sequence (DNA): TGTGCCAGCAGTTTCGGCAGTCCATCACCCCCCCACTTT. Translated: CASSFGSPSPPHF.

This clonotype was picked up a small number of times. This chain joins TRBV12-3 or TRBV12-4 and TRBJ1-5; D is uncertain. The CDR3 runs to 16 residues. V lost 6 bases and J lost 2, with 17 bases in between. CDR3 protein: CASSPSQIEGNQPQHF. CDR3 nucleotide sequence: TGTGCCAGCAGCCCTTCTCAGATAGAGGGCAATCAGCCCCAGCATTTT.

Ten or more counts support this clonotype. The chain links TRBV11-2 to TRBJ2-1, with 14 bases identical to TRBD2. CDR3 length: 15 amino acids. Germline loops: CDR1 SGHAT, CDR2 FQNNGV. Trimming at V came to 7 bases and at J to 8 bases, leaving 7 bases not matched to a gene. The CDR3 sequence is CASNRLAGGGYEQFF. Written as DNA, the CDR3 is TGTGCCAGCAACAGACTAGCGGGAGGGGGGTATGAGCAGTTCTTC.

The table lists this clonotype with many counts. The gene calls are TRBV5-6 and TRBJ2-3; 7 bases map to TRBD2. Per germline, CDR1 SGHDT and CDR2 YYEEEE. CDR3 length: 17 residues. The ends lost 2 bases at V and 2 bases at J; junction bases unmatched: 11. This CDR3 reads CASSFWGGVPATDTQYF. CDR3 DNA: TGTGCCAGCAGCTTTTGGGGAGGGGTCCCTGCCACAGATACGCAGTATTTT.

This clonotype has at least ten counts. J is TRBJ2-5 and V is TRBV3-1; 9 nucleotides agree with TRBD1. J lost 4 bases, V lost 3 bases, and 9 bases had no gene match. This CDR3 spans 16 amino acids. In germline, CDR1 is LGHDT, CDR2 YNNKEL (reference sequence). The chain's CDR3 is CASSQQTGGGGETQYF. CDR3 bases: TGTGCCAGCAGCCAGCAAACAGGGGGCGGGGGAGAGACCCAGTACTTC.

This clonotype occurred many times. The gene calls are TRBV16 and TRBJ1-2; no clear D. The CDR3 totals 14 residues. V dropped 1 base and J dropped 8 bases, with 14 bases sitting between them. The germline V gene has CDR1 KGHSY and CDR2 FQNENV. The CDR3 here is CASSQFRQTQGYTF. The DNA for the CDR3 is TGTGCCAGCAGCCAATTTCGGCAGACCCAGGGCTACACCTTC.

This clonotype was picked up many times. The chain has TRBV6-5 and TRBJ2-2, with 10 positions matching TRBD2. With 0 bases clipped from V and 0 bases from J, the junction kept 1 base outside the gene matches. The CDR3 is made up of 17 amino acids. CDR1 is MNHEY, CDR2 SVGAGI, per germline. CDR3: CASSYSGTSANTGELFF. CDR3 DNA: TGTGCCAGCAGTTACTCCGGGACTAGCGCGAACACCGGGGAGCTGTTTTTT.

This clonotype was detected many times. The J gene is TRBJ1-4, the V gene TRBV6-9, with TRBD1 as a possible D gene (5 bases). V was clipped by 3 bases and J by 4 bases, with 12 bases between them. CDR1 and CDR2 (germline): MNHGY, SVAAGI. The CDR3 is 15 amino acids. CDR3 DNA sequence: TGTGCCAGCAGTTACACTCGGGGCCTTAATGAAAAACTGTTTTTT. It is translated as CASSYTRGLNEKLFF.

This clonotype was picked up many times. The chain combines TRBV7-9 with TRBJ1-2; D is uncertain. CDR1 is SEHNR, CDR2 FQNEAQ, per germline (reference sequence). The CDR3 is 14 amino acids. Trimming stripped 4 bases from V and 2 bases from J, with 11 bases between. DNA of the CDR3: TGTGCCAGCAGCTCAATAGAAGAAAACTATGGCTACACCTTC. It codes for CASSSIEENYGYTF. Filled out from reference TRBV7-9 and TRBJ1-2, the complete variable domain reads DTGVSQNPRHKITKRGQNVTFRCDPISEHNRLYWYRQTLGQGPEFLTYFQNEAQLEKSRLLSDRFSAERPKGSFSTLEIQRTEQGDSAMYLCASSSIEENYGYTFGSGTRLTVV.

The chain joins TRBV18 to TRBJ2-1, with 9 bases that match TRBD1. The CDR3 sequence is 15 residues long. The V gene's germline CDR1 is KGHSH and CDR2 LQKENI. After removal of 4 bases from V and 8 bases from J, the junction contained 9 bases not matched to a gene. The CDR3 reads CASSLTGQGTDEQFF. Written as DNA, the CDR3 is TGTGCCAGCTCACTGACGGGACAGGGTACTGATGAGCAGTTCTTC.

Turning to this clonotype: This could be a read error, since a much larger clone is one nucleotide away. CDR3 bases: TGTGCCTGGAGTCTGGCAGCGAGCTACAATGAGCAGTTCTTC. Amino acids: CAWSLAASYNEQFF. V and J are TRBV30 and TRBJ2-1, with D unclear. The germline gives CDR1 GTSNPN, CDR2 SVGIG (reference sequence). The length of the CDR3 is 14 residues. Trimming pared 2 bases from V and 3 bases from J, leaving 11 bases between.

This clonotype came up a few times. The rearrangement joins TRBV25-1 to TRBJ2-7; possible D gene TRBD2, 6 bases. V lost 6 bases and J 12 bases, leaving 18 bases between the germline ends. The CDR3 consists of 12 residues. CDR1 is MGHDK, CDR2 SYGVNS, per germline. Written as DNA, the CDR3 is TGTGCCAGCAGCCATCCGGGAGAAGGTCCGTACTTC. It translates to CASSHPGEGPYF.

The chain couples TRBV24-1 to TRBJ2-7; 11 bases match TRBD1. Per germline, CDR1 KGHDR and CDR2 SFDVKD. This CDR3 has 17 residues. J was trimmed by 1 base and V by 6 bases; bases with no gene match: 10. CDR3 DNA sequence: TGTGCCACCAGTATCGGACAGGGGGCGGAAATTTCCTACGAGCAGTACTTC. It yields the protein CATSIGQGAEISYEQYF.

The CDR3 region has the DNA TGTGCCAGCAGCGGTGCCGGGACTAGCGGGAGAGAGCTGTTTTTT. Its translation is CASSGAGTSGRELFF. The rearrangement joins TRBV9 to TRBJ2-2; TRBD2 matches at 14 bases. This CDR3 spans 15 amino acids. V lost 3 bases and J lost 11; bases outside the gene matches: 6. Germline lookup yields CDR1 SGDLS and CDR2 YYNGEE.